The source of this TCR beta chain is a study of vaccination and CD4 T cells after COVID-19. Study details: Post-COVID draws came a median roughly 97 days after diagnosis (range 35 to 161).

Treatment meaning: roughly ten-day PBMC culture with coronavirus spike peptide pools or control peptides (ViraFEST assay). The CDR3 sequence is 14 residues long. Germline CDR1 DFQATT, CDR2 SNEGSKA (reference sequence). V trimming: 5 bases; J trimming: 5 bases; junction bases outside the gene matches: 5. This clonotype has just a few counts. Its antigen is still unknown. With the Oncomine TCR Beta short-read assay, DNA from cultured CD4+ T cells was sequenced. Each CDR3 protein is one row after TCRdb ran MiXCR on the PCR reads. The sample contains about 18,000 distinct CDR3 sequences, nearly 60% of which appear only once.

The sample was CD4+ T cells from blood, cultured in vitro, taken before SARS-CoV-2 vaccination. The receptor comes from a human donor who had recovered from COVID-19. This rearrangement joins TRBV20-1 to TRBJ2-2; 10 bases fit TRBD1. The CDR3 is CSAETGGFTGELFF. In DNA form, the CDR3 reads TGCAGTGCTGAGACAGGGGGCTTTACCGGGGAGCTGTTTTTT.